The 32 T cell receptor beta chains given below trace back to one sample, sequenced in a study of T cell responses to AZD1222 COVID-19 vaccine. Libraries were prepared by immunoSEQ multiplex PCR; TCRdb keeps only in-frame clonotypes and omits some of them. This table has some 140,000 clones, 85% to 95% appearing once. The sample in question was peripheral blood, obtained on day 0 of AZD1222 vaccination. Source of these receptors: an adult in good health.

The chain combines TRBV19 with TRBJ2-7, with 7 bases identical to TRBD1. The trim removed 4 bases at V and 0 bases at J, leaving 9 bases unmatched. The germline CDR1 and CDR2 sequences are LNHDA and SQIVND (reference sequence). The CDR3 length is 16 residues. The CDR3 is CASSKGTALSSYEQYF. The CDR3 nucleotides are TGTGCCAGTAGTAAAGGGACAGCCCTTAGCTCCTACGAGCAGTACTTC.

The V gene is TRBV18, the J gene TRBJ2-2; D is unresolved. V lost 3 bases to trimming and J lost 4 bases, with 3 bases between them. Germline CDR1 reads KGHSH; CDR2 reads LQKENI. This CDR3 contains 12 residues. As DNA, the CDR3 is TGTGCCAGCTCACCTGCCACCGGGGAGCTGTTTTTT. It encodes CASSPATGELFF.

The J gene is TRBJ1-1, the V gene TRBV3-1 (or the pseudogene TRBV3-2), with D possibly matching TRBD1 (5 bases). The CDR3 is 13 residues long. Germline values: CDR1 LGHDT, CDR2 YNNKEL (reference sequence). V was trimmed by 6 bases and J by 3 bases, leaving 11 bases between them. Here the CDR3 DNA reads TGTGCCAGCAGGGGGGGAGTATACACTGAAGCTTTCTTT. Its translation is CASRGGVYTEAFF.

The chain links TRBV18 to TRBJ1-1; D is possibly TRBD1 (5 bases). V lost 3 bases and J 1 base, leaving 18 bases between the germline ends. Germline loops: CDR1 KGHSH, CDR2 LQKENI. The CDR3 is 17 residues long. CDR3 in amino acids: CASSPWGGGRSNTEAFF. DNA of the CDR3: TGTGCCAGCTCACCCTGGGGCGGGGGGAGATCGAACACTGAAGCTTTCTTT.

The rearrangement links TRBV11-3 to TRBJ1-1, with D unresolved. The CDR3 is 13 residues long. Germline loops: CDR1 SGHNT, CDR2 YENEEA. With 5 bases removed from V and 2 bases from J, the gap between germline ends came to 9 bases. CDR3 protein: CASSPTANTEAFF. The CDR3 region has the DNA TGTGCCAGCAGCCCCACAGCTAACACTGAAGCTTTCTTT. The full variable domain, with the rest looked up from reference TRBV11-3 and TRBJ1-1, is EAGVVQSPRYKIIEKKQPVAFWCNPISGHNTLYWYLQNLGQGPELLIRYENEEAVDDSQLPKDRFSAERLKGVDSTLKIQPAELGDSAVYLCASSPTANTEAFFGQGTRLTVV.

The rearrangement uses TRBV2 and TRBJ2-7; 9 bases map to TRBD1. Trimming removed 0 bases from V and 5 bases from J; junction bases left unmatched: 14. The CDR3 has 18 amino acids. Germline CDR1 and CDR2: SNHLY and FYNNEI. The CDR3 nucleotides read TGTGCCAGCAGTGAAGCGGGTGGCCGGGACAGGGTCCTCGACGAGCAGTACTTC. Its translation is CASSEAGGRDRVLDEQYF.

This clone was detected only once. This chain connects TRBV12-3 or TRBV12-4 to TRBJ2-7; D ambiguous. Trimming took off 2 bases at V and 2 bases at J, with 7 bases between the two ends. The length of the CDR3 is 13 residues. Written as DNA, the CDR3 is TGTGCCAGCAGTTTAAACGTAGCCTACGAGCAGTACTTC. Translation gives CASSLNVAYEQYF.

This chain links TRBV7-9 with TRBJ1-2; weak D call: TRBD1 (5 bases). V was shortened by 5 bases and J by 3 bases, with 13 bases between the two germline ends. Germline CDR1 is SEHNR and CDR2 is FQNEAQ (reference sequence). CDR3 length: 14 residues. The CDR3 loop is CASSQAGGDYGYTF. CDR3 coding DNA: TGTGCCAGCAGCCAAGCGGGGGGAGACTATGGCTACACCTTC.

This clone was seen a single time. The CDR3 protein is CASRTTHDSNQPQHF. CDR3 bases: TGTGCCAGCAGGACGACTCACGATAGCAATCAGCCCCAGCATTTT. The gene calls are TRBV6-5 and TRBJ1-5; unclear D gene. Germline assignment: CDR1 MNHEY and CDR2 SVGAGI. The CDR3 consists of 15 residues. Between the trimmed V and J ends, which lost 6 bases and 0 bases, there was a span of 12 bases.

The chain couples TRBV5-4 to TRBJ2-7; D might be TRBD2 (5 bases). Germline loops: CDR1 SGHNT, CDR2 YYREEE (reference sequence). V shed 2 bases and J shed 4 bases, with 13 bases lying between them. The CDR3 covers 14 residues. CDR3 nucleotides: TGTGCCAGCAGCTTCGGAGACGGGGTTTACGAGCAGTACTTC. Translation gives CASSFGDGVYEQYF.

V is TRBV9 and J is TRBJ2-7; D gene unclear. The CDR3 covers 13 residues. Looked up from germline, CDR1 is SGDLS and CDR2 is YYNGEE. V was clipped by 3 bases and J by 6 bases, with 13 bases between them. The CDR3 DNA reads TGTGCCAGCAGCGCCAACAGAGCTACCGAGCAGTACTTC. As protein: CASSANRATEQYF.

V is TRBV6-5 and J is TRBJ1-1; 8 nucleotides match TRBD1. V dropped 6 bases and J dropped 2; count of bases not matched to a gene: 5. The CDR3 length is 14 residues. The germline V gene has CDR1 MNHEY and CDR2 SVGAGI. The CDR3 DNA is TGTGCCAGCAGACCGACAGGGGCTAACACTGAAGCTTTCTTT. It translates to CASRPTGANTEAFF.

This clone was found once. The genes are TRBV5-5 and TRBJ1-1, with D perhaps TRBD1 (5 bases). CDR1 and CDR2 from the germline V gene are SGHKS and YYEKEE (reference sequence). The CDR3 totals 16 residues. The V and J ends lost 4 bases and 1 base respectively, with 17 bases between them. CDR3 sequence: CASSRRTVGTNTEAFF. The CDR3, as DNA: TGTGCCAGCAGCCGAAGGACGGTAGGGACGAACACTGAAGCTTTCTTT.

Regarding this clone: Relative to the germline gene, one junction end is altered; a read error may explain this. This chain connects TRBV7-7 to TRBJ2-5, with 13 bases identical to TRBD2. There are 16 residues in the CDR3. Germline values: CDR1 SSHAT, CDR2 FNYEAQ (reference sequence). This CDR3 is CASSLGGLAGQETQYF. The CDR3 coding sequence is TGTGCTAGCAGCTTAGGGGGACTAGCGGGGCAAGAGACCCAGTACTTC. The complete variable domain, with remaining parts taken from reference TRBV7-7 and TRBJ2-5, reads GAGVSQSPRYKVTKRGQDVTLRCDPISSHATLYWYQQALGQGPEFLTYFNYEAQPDKSGLPSDRFSAERPEGSISTLTIQRTEQRDSAMYRCASSLGGLAGQETQYFGPGTRLLVL.

The chain couples TRBV12-3 or TRBV12-4 to TRBJ1-6; D ambiguous. This CDR3 contains 13 residues. Trimming took 6 bases from V and 6 from J, leaving 9 bases between them. Here the CDR3 reads CASSYTRNSPLHF. CDR3 sequence (DNA): TGTGCCAGCAGCTACACCCGTAATTCACCCCTCCACTTT.

The V gene is TRBV20-1, the J gene TRBJ2-7; D is unclear. CDR1 and CDR2 (germline): DFQATT, SNEGSKA (reference sequence). The CDR3 length is 11 residues. V lost 5 bases and J lost 1, with 6 bases in between. The CDR3 DNA is TGCAGTGCTCTTGGTTCCTACGAGCAGTACTTC. Its translation is CSALGSYEQYF.

This clone was counted only a few times. This chain links TRBV6-5 with TRBJ2-7, with D tentatively TRBD1 (5 bases). Germline CDR1 is MNHEY and CDR2 is SVGAGI. V lost 6 bases and J lost 1, with 10 bases in between. This CDR3 contains 13 residues. CDR3 sequence reads: CASSRAGSYEQYF. The CDR3 nucleotides read TGTGCCAGCAGCCGGGCAGGGTCCTACGAGCAGTACTTC.

This clone was seen once. The chain's CDR3 is CASSRAGTIYNSPLHF. CDR3 sequence (DNA): TGTGCCAGCAGTCGAGCTGGGACCATCTATAATTCACCCCTCCACTTT. The rearrangement uses TRBV6-6 and TRBJ1-6, with D maybe TRBD1 (5 bases). V was cut by 5 bases and J by 3 bases, with 14 bases left in between. This CDR3 comprises 16 residues. CDR1 is MNHNY and CDR2 is SVGAGI in the germline V gene (reference sequence).

CDR3 protein: CASSRWNSPLHF. Written as DNA, the CDR3 is TGTGCCAGCTCTCGGTGGAATTCACCCCTCCACTTT. V and J are TRBV25-1 and TRBJ1-6; no reliable D call. CDR1 is MGHDK, CDR2 SYGVNS, per germline. V was trimmed by 8 bases and J by 7 bases, leaving 9 bases between them. This CDR3 is built from 12 residues.

This chain connects TRBV5-1 to TRBJ1-1; D call uncertain. This CDR3 is 14 amino acids long. The germline V and J ends were trimmed by 3 bases and 0 bases, with 9 bases remaining between them. CDR1 and CDR2 (germline): SGHRS, YFSETQ. CDR3 DNA: TGCGCCAGCAGCTACAATCCAGTGAACACTGAAGCTTTCTTT. Translation gives CASSYNPVNTEAFF.

The J gene is TRBJ1-1, the V gene TRBV4-1; D gene unclear. Germline CDR1 is MGHRA and CDR2 is YSYEKL. This CDR3 spans 11 amino acids. V lost 1 base and J lost 5, with 2 bases in between. CDR3 nucleotides: TGCGCCAGCAGCCAAGTGACTGAAGCTTTCTTT. Amino acid sequence: CASSQVTEAFF.

The chain carries TRBV19 and TRBJ1-2, with D uncertain. Germline CDR1 and CDR2: LNHDA and SQIVND (reference sequence). The CDR3 runs 15 residues. With 7 bases removed from V and 8 bases from J, the gap between germline ends came to 23 bases. Written as DNA, the CDR3 is TGTGCCAGTAATGAACAGCCGACGCGGCTTGGCGGCTACACCTTC. Translated: CASNEQPTRLGGYTF. The complete variable domain, with remaining parts taken from reference TRBV19 and TRBJ1-2, reads DGGITQSPKYLFRKEGQNVTLSCEQNLNHDAMYWYRQDPGQGLRLIYYSQIVNDFQKGDIAEGYSVSREKKESFPLTVTSAQKNPTAFYLCASNEQPTRLGGYTFGSGTRLTVV.

This CDR3 reads CASRAGLNTEAFF. CDR3 DNA: TGTGCCTCCCGGGCGGGATTGAACACTGAAGCTTTCTTT. The chain uses TRBV30 and TRBJ1-1, with no clear D. The germline gives CDR1 GTSNPN, CDR2 SVGIG (reference sequence). Trimming shortened V by 7 bases and J by 0 bases, and 12 bases separated the two germline ends. The CDR3 contains 13 residues.

The V and J genes are TRBV7-9 and TRBJ1-4; the D gene is possibly TRBD1 (5 bases). Germline V CDR1 and CDR2: SEHNR, FQNEAQ (reference sequence). Deletions cut 3 bases from V and 6 bases from J, with 11 bases between. The CDR3 is 14 residues long. The CDR3 sequence is CASSLTDSDEKLFF. CDR3 bases: TGTGCCAGCAGCTTGACTGACAGCGATGAAAAACTGTTTTTT. The full variable domain, its missing parts supplied by reference TRBV7-9 and TRBJ1-4, is DTGVSQNPRHKITKRGQNVTFRCDPISEHNRLYWYRQTLGQGPEFLTYFQNEAQLEKSRLLSDRFSAERPKGSFSTLEIQRTEQGDSAMYLCASSLTDSDEKLFFGSGTQLSVL.

This sequence joins TRBV20-1 and TRBJ2-7, with unresolved D. Germline V gene sequence: CDR1 DFQATT, CDR2 SNEGSKA (reference sequence). The CDR3 totals 11 residues. The V end lost 1 base, the J end lost 0 bases, and 1 base lay between the germline ends. The CDR3 region is CSARGSYEQYF. CDR3 DNA sequence: TGCAGTGCTAGAGGCTCCTACGAGCAGTACTTC.

The chain links TRBV9 to TRBJ2-2; D is ambiguous. V was cut by 0 bases and J by 3 bases, with 6 bases left in between. This CDR3 spans 14 amino acids. Germline CDR1 is SGDLS and CDR2 is YYNGEE. The CDR3 reads CASSVEPDTGELFF. The CDR3 DNA reads as TGTGCCAGCAGCGTAGAACCAGACACCGGGGAGCTGTTTTTT.

This clone was counted a single time. The chain joins TRBV25-1 to TRBJ1-1; maybe TRBD1 (5 bases). Trimming pared 0 bases from V and 7 bases from J, leaving 24 bases between. The CDR3 has 18 amino acids. The germline gives CDR1 MGHDK, CDR2 SYGVNS. The CDR3: CASSEYEGRGVSEDEAFF. As DNA, the CDR3 is TGTGCCAGCAGTGAATATGAGGGACGGGGGGTTAGCGAGGATGAAGCTTTCTTT.

The CDR3 DNA reads as TGCGCCAGCAGTCAGGGACAGGAAGAGTATGGCTACACCTTC. Translated, it gives CASSQGQEEYGYTF. The V call is TRBV10-1, the J call TRBJ1-2; 8 bases fit TRBD1. This CDR3 has 14 residues. Germline V gene sequence: CDR1 WNHNN, CDR2 SYGVQD (reference sequence). V gave up 5 bases and J gave up 5 bases; unmatched junction bases: 7.

The J gene is TRBJ1-3, the V gene TRBV19; D not resolved. CDR1 LNHDA and CDR2 SQIVND come from the germline V gene (reference sequence). Trimming left V 3 bases short and J 3 bases short, with 9 bases between. CDR3 length: 14 residues. CDR3 amino acids: CASSISGFGNTIYF. CDR3 bases: TGTGCCAGTAGTATTAGCGGTTTTGGAAACACCATATATTTT.

V gene TRBV19 combines with J gene TRBJ1-1; D uncertain. The CDR3 covers 14 residues. CDR1 and CDR2 (germline): LNHDA, SQIVND (reference sequence). Trimming stripped 1 base from V and 1 base from J, with 7 bases between. CDR3 region: CASSIATPNTEAFF. The DNA for the CDR3 is TGTGCCAGTAGTATAGCCACACCGAACACTGAAGCTTTCTTT.

The V and J genes are TRBV28 and TRBJ1-2; D might be TRBD1 (6 bases). CDR1 is MDHEN and CDR2 is SYDVKM in the germline V gene. V shed 3 bases and J shed 3 bases, with 11 bases lying between them. The CDR3 covers 14 residues. CDR3 nucleotides: TGTGCCAGCAGTTTTCCCGACAGGTACTATGGCTACACCTTC. Encoded protein: CASSFPDRYYGYTF.

The chain recombines TRBV15 with TRBJ2-1, with unresolved D. The CDR3 has 13 amino acids. The germline V gene has CDR1 LNHNV and CDR2 YYDKDF (reference sequence). The V end lost 7 bases, the J end lost 8 bases, and 15 bases lay between the germline ends. CDR3 nucleotides: TGTGCCACCAAAGGAGCCATCCGCGATGAGCAGTTCTTC. Amino acids: CATKGAIRDEQFF. The whole variable domain, remainder taken from reference TRBV15 and TRBJ2-1, is DAMVIQNPRYQVTQFGKPVTLSCSQTLNHNVMYWYQQKSSQAPKLLFHYYDKDFNNEADTPDNFQSRRPNTSFCFLDIRSPGLGDTAMYLCATKGAIRDEQFFGPGTRLTVL.